This paragraph reports one T cell receptor beta chain. The germline V gene encodes CDR1 SQVTM and CDR2 ANQGSEA. Trimming at V came to 5 bases and at J to 4 bases, leaving 4 bases not matched to a gene. CDR3 size: 14 residues. Sequenced by immunoSEQ multiplex PCR; TCRdb stores in-frame clones only, minus some. The table has more than 200,000 clones, around 90% seen once. This specimen belongs to a study of blood T cell repertoires in COVID-19. Donors of Cohort 3 who recovered were those that had two negative PCRs, clearance, or symptom resolution. This receptor was identified in a man younger than 45 who had recovered from COVID-19. The source material was PBMCs or T cells enriched from blood (not recorded which). The chain uses TRBV29-1 and TRBJ2-1; TRBD2 matches at 11 bases. The CDR3 loop is CSVLAGGPYNEQFF. In DNA form, the CDR3 reads TGCAGCGTTCTAGCGGGGGGACCTTACAATGAGCAGTTCTTC.